This T cell receptor beta chain originates from a study of long-term antiretroviral therapy in people with HIV. The sample holds one count of this clone. Trimming took 0 bases from V and 2 from J, leaving 13 bases between them. The length of the CDR3 is 16 residues. CDR1 is MNHEY, CDR2 SMNVEV, per germline (reference sequence). Investigators performed immunoSEQ version v3.0 at survey level. The data were produced by immunoSEQ multiplex PCR, yet TCRdb's version contains in-frame clones alone and is incomplete. The sample has tens of thousands of clones, roughly 88% seen once; the top ten hold less than 5%.

The input for sequencing was unsorted PBMCs, taken 0.8 years before starting antiretroviral therapy. J is TRBJ2-5 and V is TRBV27; no firm D call. The receptor's source is a man aged 18-30 years with HIV. This CDR3 is CASSLSSWGIQETQYF. CDR3 bases: TGTGCCAGCAGTTTATCCTCCTGGGGTATACAAGAGACCCAGTACTTC.